The text below deals with one T cell receptor beta chain. Its antigen is still unknown. TCRdb's copy holds only in-frame clones and misses some; the assay was immunoSEQ multiplex PCR. The data contain under 200,000 clones, around 92% of them seen just once; the ten biggest clones take up over 1%. This specimen comes from a study of T cell responses to AZD1222 COVID-19 vaccine. Study background: Second doses at about 4 or about 12 weeks were pooled. Overall study findings and caveats: Baseline antibody screening turned up just five to seven seropositive AZD1222 recipients. No day 14 peak samples; only post-peak repertoires were characterized.

The receptor's source is an adult in good health. The specimen comprised peripheral blood, sampled on day 0 of AZD1222 vaccination.

The CDR3 is CASSKQGAVGTEAFF. The CDR3 bases are TGCGCCAGCAGCAAACAGGGGGCAGTAGGGACTGAAGCTTTCTTT. V usage is TRBV5-1 and J usage is TRBJ1-1; 9 positions match TRBD1. Losses at the gene ends were 4 bases for V and 5 bases for J; bases not matched to a gene: 9. Germline values: CDR1 SGHRS, CDR2 YFSETQ. The CDR3 is 15 amino acids.